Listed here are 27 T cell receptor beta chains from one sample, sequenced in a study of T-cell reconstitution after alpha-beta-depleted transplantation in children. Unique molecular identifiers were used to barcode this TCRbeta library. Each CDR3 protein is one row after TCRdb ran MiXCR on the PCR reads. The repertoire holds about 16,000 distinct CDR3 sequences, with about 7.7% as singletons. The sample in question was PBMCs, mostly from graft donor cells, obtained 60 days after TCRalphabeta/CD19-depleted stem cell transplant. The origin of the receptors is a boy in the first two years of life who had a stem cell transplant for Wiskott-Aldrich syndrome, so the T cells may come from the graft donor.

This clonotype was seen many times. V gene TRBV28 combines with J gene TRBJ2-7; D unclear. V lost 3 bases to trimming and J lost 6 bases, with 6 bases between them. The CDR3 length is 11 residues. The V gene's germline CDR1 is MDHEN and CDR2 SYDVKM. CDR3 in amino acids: CASSFGPEQYF. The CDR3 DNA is TGTGCCAGCAGTTTCGGTCCCGAGCAGTACTTC.

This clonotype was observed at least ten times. The CDR3 region has the DNA TGTGCCAGCAGCACCCTGACCGACCACACTGAAGCTTTCTTT. Its protein product is CASSTLTDHTEAFF. V is TRBV7-6 and J is TRBJ1-1; D not certain. There are 14 residues in the CDR3. V lost 5 bases and J lost 3, with 13 bases in between. CDR1 SGHVS and CDR2 FNYEAQ come from the germline V gene.

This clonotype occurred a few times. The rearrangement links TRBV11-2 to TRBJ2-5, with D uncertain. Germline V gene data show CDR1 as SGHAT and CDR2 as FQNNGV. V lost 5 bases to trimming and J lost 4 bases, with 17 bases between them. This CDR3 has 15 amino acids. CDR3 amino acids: CASSRILIGRETQYF. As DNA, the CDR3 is TGTGCCAGCAGCCGGATTCTGATAGGACGAGAGACCCAGTACTTC.

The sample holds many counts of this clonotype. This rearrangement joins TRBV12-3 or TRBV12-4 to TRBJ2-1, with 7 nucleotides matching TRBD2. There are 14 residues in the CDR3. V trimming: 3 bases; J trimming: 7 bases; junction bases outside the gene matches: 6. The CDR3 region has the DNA TGTGCCAGCAGTTTGAGGACTAGTAAAAATGAGCAGTTCTTC. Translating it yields CASSLRTSKNEQFF.

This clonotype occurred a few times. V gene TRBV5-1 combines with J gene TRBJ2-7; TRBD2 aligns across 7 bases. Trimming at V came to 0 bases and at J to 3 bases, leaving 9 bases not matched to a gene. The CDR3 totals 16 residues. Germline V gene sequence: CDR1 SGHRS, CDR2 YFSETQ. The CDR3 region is CASSLGSQGGYYEQYF. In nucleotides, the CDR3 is TGCGCCAGCAGCTTGGGTTCGCAGGGAGGGTACTACGAGCAGTACTTC.

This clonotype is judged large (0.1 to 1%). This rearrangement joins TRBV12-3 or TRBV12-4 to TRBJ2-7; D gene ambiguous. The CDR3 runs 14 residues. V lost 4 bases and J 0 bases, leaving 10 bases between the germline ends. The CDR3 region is CASSSGSFSYEQYF. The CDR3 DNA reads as TGTGCCAGCAGTTCCGGGTCCTTCTCCTACGAGCAGTACTTC.

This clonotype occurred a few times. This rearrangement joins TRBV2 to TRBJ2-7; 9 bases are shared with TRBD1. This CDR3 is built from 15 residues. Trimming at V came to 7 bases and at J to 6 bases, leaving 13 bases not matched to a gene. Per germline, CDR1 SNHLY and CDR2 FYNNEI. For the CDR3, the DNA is TGTGCCAGCATAGGGAGACAGGGGGGAGTGAGCGAGCAGTACTTC. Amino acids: CASIGRQGGVSEQYF.

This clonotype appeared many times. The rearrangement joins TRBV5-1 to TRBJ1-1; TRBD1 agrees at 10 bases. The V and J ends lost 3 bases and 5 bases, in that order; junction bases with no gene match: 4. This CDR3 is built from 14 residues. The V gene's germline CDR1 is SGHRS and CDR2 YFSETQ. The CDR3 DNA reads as TGCGCCAGCAGCTCGGGACAGGGGAGGACTGAAGCTTTCTTT. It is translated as CASSSGQGRTEAFF.

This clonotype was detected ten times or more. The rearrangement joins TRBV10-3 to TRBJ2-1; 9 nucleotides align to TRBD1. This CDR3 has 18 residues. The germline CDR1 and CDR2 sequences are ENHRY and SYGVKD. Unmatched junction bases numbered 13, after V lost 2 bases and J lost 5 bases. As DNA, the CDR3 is TGTGCCATCAGTGAGCCGAAGTCCGGGACAGGGAATAACAATGAGCAGTTCTTC. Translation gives CAISEPKSGTGNNNEQFF.

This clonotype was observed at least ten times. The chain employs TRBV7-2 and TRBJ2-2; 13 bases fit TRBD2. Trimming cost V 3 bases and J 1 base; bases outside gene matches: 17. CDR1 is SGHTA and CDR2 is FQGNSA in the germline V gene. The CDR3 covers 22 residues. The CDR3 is CASSFYPTPGLAGARNTGELFF. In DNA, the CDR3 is TGTGCCAGCAGCTTCTACCCAACACCTGGACTAGCGGGAGCCAGGAACACCGGGGAGCTGTTTTTT.

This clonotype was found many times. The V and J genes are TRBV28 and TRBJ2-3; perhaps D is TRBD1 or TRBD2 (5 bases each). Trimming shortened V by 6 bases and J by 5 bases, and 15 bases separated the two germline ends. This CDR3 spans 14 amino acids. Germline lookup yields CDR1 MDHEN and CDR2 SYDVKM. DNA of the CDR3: TGTGCCAGCAGCCTTCGTGGGGCGGGAGATACGCAGTATTTT. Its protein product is CASSLRGAGDTQYF.

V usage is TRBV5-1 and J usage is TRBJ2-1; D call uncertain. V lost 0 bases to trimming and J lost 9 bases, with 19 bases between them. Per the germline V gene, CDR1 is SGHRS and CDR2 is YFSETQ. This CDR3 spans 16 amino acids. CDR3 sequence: CASSLDPGGADGEQFF. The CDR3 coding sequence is TGCGCCAGCAGCTTGGATCCTGGCGGCGCCGACGGTGAGCAGTTCTTC.

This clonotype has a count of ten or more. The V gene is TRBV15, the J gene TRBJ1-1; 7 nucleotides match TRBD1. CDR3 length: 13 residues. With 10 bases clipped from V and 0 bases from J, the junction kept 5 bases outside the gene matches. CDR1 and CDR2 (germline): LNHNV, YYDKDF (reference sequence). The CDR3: CAIGTDLNTEAFF. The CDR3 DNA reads TGTGCCATAGGGACAGACTTGAACACTGAAGCTTTCTTT.

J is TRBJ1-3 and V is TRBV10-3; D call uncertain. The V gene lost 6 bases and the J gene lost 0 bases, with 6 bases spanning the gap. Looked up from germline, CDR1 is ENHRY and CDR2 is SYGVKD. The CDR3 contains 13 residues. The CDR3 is CAIRSSSGNTIYF. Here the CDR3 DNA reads TGTGCCATCAGAAGCTCCTCTGGAAACACCATATATTTT.

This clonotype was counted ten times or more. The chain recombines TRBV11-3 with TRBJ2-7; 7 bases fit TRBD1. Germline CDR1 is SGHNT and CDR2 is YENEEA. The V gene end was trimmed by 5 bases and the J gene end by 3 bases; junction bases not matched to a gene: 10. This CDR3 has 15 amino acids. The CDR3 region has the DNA TGTGCCAGCAGCGACCGGCAGGGGGAACTCTACGAGCAGTACTTC. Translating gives CASSDRQGELYEQYF.

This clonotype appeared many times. CDR3 sequence (DNA): TGTGCCAGCAGTTATTTGACGCGGGCAGGGGGCGAAGGTGTGGGCTACACCTTC. It translates to CASSYLTRAGGEGVGYTF. V usage is TRBV6-5 and J usage is TRBJ1-2, with 8 bases fitting TRBD1. In germline, CDR1 is MNHEY, CDR2 SVGAGI. The CDR3 sequence is 18 residues long. With 3 bases clipped from V and 8 bases from J, the junction kept 20 bases outside the gene matches.

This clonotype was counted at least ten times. CDR3 region: CASSFSGKRRYNEQFF. CDR3 nucleotides: TGTGCCAGCAGCTTCTCTGGAAAGCGACGCTACAATGAGCAGTTCTTC. The chain uses TRBV7-9 and TRBJ2-1; D is ambiguous. The germline gives CDR1 SEHNR, CDR2 FQNEAQ (reference sequence). V dropped 3 bases and J dropped 3 bases, with 15 bases sitting between them. The CDR3 length is 16 residues.

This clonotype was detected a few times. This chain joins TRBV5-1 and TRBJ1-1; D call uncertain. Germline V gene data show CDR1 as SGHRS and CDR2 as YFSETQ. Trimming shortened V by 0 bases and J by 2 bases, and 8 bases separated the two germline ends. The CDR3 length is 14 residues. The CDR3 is CASSLDTANTEAFF. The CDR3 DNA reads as TGCGCCAGCAGCTTGGACACAGCCAACACTGAAGCTTTCTTT.

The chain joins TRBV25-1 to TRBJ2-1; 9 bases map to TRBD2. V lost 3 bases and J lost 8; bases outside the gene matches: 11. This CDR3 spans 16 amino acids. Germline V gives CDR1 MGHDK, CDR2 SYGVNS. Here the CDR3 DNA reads TGTGCCAGCAGTGATCTCCTCGCGGGAGGGCGGGATGAGCAGTTCTTC. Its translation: CASSDLLAGGRDEQFF.

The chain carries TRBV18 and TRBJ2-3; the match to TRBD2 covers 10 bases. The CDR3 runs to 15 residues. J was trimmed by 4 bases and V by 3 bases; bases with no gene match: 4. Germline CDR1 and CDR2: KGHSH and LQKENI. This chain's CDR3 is CASSPLAGDPDTQYF. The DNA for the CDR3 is TGTGCCAGCTCACCCCTAGCGGGAGACCCAGATACGCAGTATTTT.

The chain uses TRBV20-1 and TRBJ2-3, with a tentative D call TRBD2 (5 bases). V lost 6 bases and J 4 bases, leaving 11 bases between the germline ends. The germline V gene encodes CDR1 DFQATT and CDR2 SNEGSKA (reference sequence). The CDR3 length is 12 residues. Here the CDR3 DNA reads TGCAGTGCGGGAGTAGGGCCAGATACGCAGTATTTT. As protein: CSAGVGPDTQYF.

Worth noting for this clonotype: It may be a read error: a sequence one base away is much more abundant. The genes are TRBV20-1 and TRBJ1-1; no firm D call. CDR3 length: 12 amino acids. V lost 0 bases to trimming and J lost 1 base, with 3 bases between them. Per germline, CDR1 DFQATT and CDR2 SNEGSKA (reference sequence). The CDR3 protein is CSARDSNTEAFF. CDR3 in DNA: TGCAGTGCTAGAGATTCGAACACTGAAGCTTTCTTT.

CDR3 sequence (DNA): TGTGCCAGCAGCCCCCACGTAGTCCTCCCTGTAGAAAACATTCAGTACTTC. Its translation is CASSPHVVLPVENIQYF. The chain has TRBV7-3 and TRBJ2-4, with unresolved D. This CDR3 region has 17 residues. Germline CDR1 reads SGHTA; CDR2 reads FQGTGA. V was shortened by 5 bases and J by 5 bases, with 22 bases between the two germline ends.

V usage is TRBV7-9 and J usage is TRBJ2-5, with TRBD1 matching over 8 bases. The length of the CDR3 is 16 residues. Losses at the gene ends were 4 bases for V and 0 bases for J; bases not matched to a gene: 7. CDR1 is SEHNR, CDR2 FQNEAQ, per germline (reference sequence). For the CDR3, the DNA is TGTGCCAGCAGCTCGGACTTGGACAGGGACCAAGAGACCCAGTACTTC. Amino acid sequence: CASSSDLDRDQETQYF.

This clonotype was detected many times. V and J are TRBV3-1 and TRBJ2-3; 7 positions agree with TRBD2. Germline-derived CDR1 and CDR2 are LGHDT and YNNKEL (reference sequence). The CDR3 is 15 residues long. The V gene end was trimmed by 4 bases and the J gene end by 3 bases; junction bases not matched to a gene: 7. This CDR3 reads CASSPSGEGTDTQYF. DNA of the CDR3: TGTGCCAGCAGCCCCTCCGGGGAGGGGACAGATACGCAGTATTTT.

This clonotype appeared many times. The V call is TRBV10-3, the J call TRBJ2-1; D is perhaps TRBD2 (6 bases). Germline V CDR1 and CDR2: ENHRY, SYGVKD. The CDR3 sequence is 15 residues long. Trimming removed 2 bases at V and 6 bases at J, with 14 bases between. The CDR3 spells CAISETGDSSNEQFF. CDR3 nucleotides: TGTGCCATCAGTGAGACGGGAGATAGCTCCAATGAGCAGTTCTTC.

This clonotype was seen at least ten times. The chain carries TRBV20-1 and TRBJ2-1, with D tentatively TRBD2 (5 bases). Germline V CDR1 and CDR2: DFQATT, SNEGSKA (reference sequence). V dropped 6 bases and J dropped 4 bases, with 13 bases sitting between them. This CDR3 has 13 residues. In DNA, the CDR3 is TGCAGTGCCATAGGGAGCGTGTACAATGAGCAGTTCTTC. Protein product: CSAIGSVYNEQFF.